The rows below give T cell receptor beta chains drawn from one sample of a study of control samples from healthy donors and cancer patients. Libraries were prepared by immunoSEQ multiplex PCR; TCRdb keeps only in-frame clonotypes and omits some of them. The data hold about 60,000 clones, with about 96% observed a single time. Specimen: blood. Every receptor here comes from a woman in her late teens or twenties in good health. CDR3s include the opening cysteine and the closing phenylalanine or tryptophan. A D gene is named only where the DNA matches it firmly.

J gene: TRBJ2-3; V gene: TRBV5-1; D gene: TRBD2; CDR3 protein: CASSLAKLTSGGPGVTDTQYF; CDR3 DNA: TGCGCCAGCAGCTTGGCCAAATTGACTAGCGGGGGGCCCGGGGTCACAGATACGCAGTATTTT
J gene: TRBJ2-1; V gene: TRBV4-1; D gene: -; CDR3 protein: CASKQPGQGNEQFF; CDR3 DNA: TGCGCCAGCAAACAACCAGGGCAGGGCAATGAGCAGTTCTTC
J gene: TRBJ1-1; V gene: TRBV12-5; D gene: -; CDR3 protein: CASALGAMNTEAFF; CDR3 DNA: TGTGCTAGTGCCCTGGGGGCCATGAACACTGAAGCTTTCTTT
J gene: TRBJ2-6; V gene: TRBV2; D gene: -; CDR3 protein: CASSDVRTSGANVLTF; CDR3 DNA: TGTGCCAGCAGTGATGTGCGGACCTCTGGGGCCAACGTCCTGACTTTC
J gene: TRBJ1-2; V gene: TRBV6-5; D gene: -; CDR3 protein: CASSSYGYTF; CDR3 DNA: TGTGCCAGCAGCTCCTATGGCTACACCTTC
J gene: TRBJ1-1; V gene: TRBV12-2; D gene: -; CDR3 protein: CARNQGQRTEAFF; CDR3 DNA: TGTGCAAGAAACCAGGGGCAGCGCACTGAAGCTTTCTTT
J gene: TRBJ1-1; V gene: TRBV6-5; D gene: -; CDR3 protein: CASRTAGDTEAFF; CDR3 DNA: TGTGCCAGCAGGACAGCGGGGGACACTGAAGCTTTCTTT
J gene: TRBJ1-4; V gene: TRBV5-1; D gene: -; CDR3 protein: CASSLEGDRNEKLFF; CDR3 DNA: TGCGCCAGCAGCTTGGAAGGGGATAGAAATGAAAAACTGTTTTTT
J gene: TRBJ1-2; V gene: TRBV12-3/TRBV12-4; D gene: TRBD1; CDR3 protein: CASSTGGLYGYTF; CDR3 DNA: TGTGCCAGCAGTACAGGGGGCCTCTATGGCTACACCTTC
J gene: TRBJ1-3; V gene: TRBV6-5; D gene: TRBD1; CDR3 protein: CASSSDRATGNTIYF; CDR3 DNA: TGTGCCAGCAGTTCGGACAGGGCTACGGGAAACACCATATATTTT
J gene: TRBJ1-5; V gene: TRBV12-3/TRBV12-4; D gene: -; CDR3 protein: CASSQGGRQPQHF; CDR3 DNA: TGTGCCAGCAGTCAAGGTGGGCGGCAGCCCCAGCATTTT
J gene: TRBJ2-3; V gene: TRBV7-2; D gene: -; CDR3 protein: CASSLWTDTQYF; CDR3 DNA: TGTGCCAGCAGCTTGTGGACCGATACGCAGTATTTT
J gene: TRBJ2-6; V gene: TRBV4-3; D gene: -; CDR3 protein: CASSQAGQRAGANVLTF; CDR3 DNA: TGCGCCAGCAGCCAAGCAGGGCAGAGGGCTGGGGCCAACGTCCTGACTTTC